This TCR beta chain was obtained from a study of PD-L1 blockade in urothelial cancer. About the study: Prior regimens of chemotherapy numbered 0 to 3 per patient. Tumor specimens held a median roughly 1,500 T cells.

With 7 bases removed from V and 8 bases from J, the gap between germline ends came to 11 bases. From germline, CDR1 is LNHDA and CDR2 SQIVND (reference sequence). This CDR3 has 12 residues. Measured with immunoSEQ multiplex PCR; TCRdb has only the in-frame clones, and not every one. Of some 2,500 clones in the sample, 33% are singletons; the top ten hold over 4.5%. Material: tumor tissue, obtained before atezolizumab (anti-PD-L1) treatment. The V gene is TRBV19, the J gene TRBJ1-4; D perhaps matches TRBD1 (5 bases). This clonotype originated in a man between 65 and 79 years old with urothelial cancer. The CDR3 bases are TGTGCCAGTAAGACGGGGACCGAAAAACTGTTTTTT. Its translation: CASKTGTEKLFF.